Presented here are 22 T cell receptor beta chains from one specimen sequenced in a study of human T cells and chemical hapten exposure. TCRdb reprocessed the RACE reads via MiXCR and lists one record per CDR3 protein. Among around 340,000 distinct CDR3 sequences, about 7% were seen once, and the ten largest hold roughly 7.9%. The time point is: patch test 1, 2 weeks after DPC sensitization. Treatment noted: therapeutic diphenylcyclopropenone sensitization with weekly scalp DPC. The sequenced sample was whole blood, obtained in connection with sensitization to the hapten diphenylcyclopropenone (DPC). These receptors were taken from a woman aged 18 to 35 with alopecia areata. Some clones in this sample may be carry-over from other donors' samples.

Concerning this clonotype itself: A much bigger clone sits one base away, suggesting this may be a read error. This chain uses TRBV20-1 with TRBJ2-7; TRBD1 might be the D (5 bases). Per germline, CDR1 DFQATT and CDR2 SNEGSKA (reference sequence). The CDR3 extends over 17 amino acids. Here the CDR3 reads CSDRMVVGHFAPYEQYF. The CDR3 coding sequence is TGCAGTGATAGAATGGTAGTAGGACATTTTGCACCCTACGAGCAGTACTTC.

The chain carries TRBV7-8 and TRBJ2-3; 10 bases are shared with TRBD2. This CDR3 region has 17 residues. Per the germline V gene, CDR1 is SGHVS and CDR2 is FQNEAQ. J gave up 2 bases and V 4 bases, and 9 bases lay outside the gene matches. CDR3 nucleotides: TGTGCCAGCAGCTCCGAGACTAGCGGGTCCCACACAGATACGCAGTATTTT. Amino acids: CASSSETSGSHTDTQYF.

The chain is built from TRBV27 and TRBJ1-5; D call uncertain. V dropped 5 bases and J dropped 5 bases, with 10 bases sitting between them. Looked up from germline, CDR1 is MNHEY and CDR2 is SMNVEV (reference sequence). The CDR3 extends over 13 amino acids. For the CDR3, the DNA is TGTGCCAGCAGTCTTAGACCCCATCAGCCCCAGCATTTT. Its translation is CASSLRPHQPQHF.

This clonotype has a single count. The V gene is TRBV19, the J gene TRBJ1-5; 7 positions match TRBD1. The germline gives CDR1 LNHDA, CDR2 SQIVND (reference sequence). The CDR3 extends over 14 amino acids. The ends lost 2 bases at V and 6 bases at J; junction bases unmatched: 4. CDR3 protein: CASSITGVSQPQHF. Written as DNA, the CDR3 is TGTGCCAGTAGTATAACAGGGGTGAGTCAGCCCCAGCATTTT.

V gene TRBV28 combines with J gene TRBJ2-2; TRBD1 agrees at 7 bases. The germline gives CDR1 MDHEN, CDR2 SYDVKM. With 7 bases clipped from V and 4 bases from J, the junction kept 3 bases outside the gene matches. This CDR3 spans 13 amino acids. In DNA, the CDR3 is TGTGCCAGCACCCGACAGGGCACCGGGGAGCTGTTTTTT. Translating it yields CASTRQGTGELFF.

A word on this clonotype: One junction end disagrees with the germline gene, perhaps due to a read error. The V and J genes are TRBV7-8 and TRBJ1-5; D is perhaps TRBD1 (5 bases). The germline gives CDR1 SGHVS, CDR2 FQNEAQ. CDR3 length: 15 residues. The CDR3 protein is CASGLGAQDNQPQHF. In DNA form, the CDR3 reads TGTGCCAGCGGCTTAGGGGCGCAGGACAATCAGCCCCAGCATTTT.

This chain joins TRBV4-2 and TRBJ2-1, with D perhaps matching TRBD2 (6 bases). Trimming took 0 bases from V and 9 from J, leaving 18 bases between them. This CDR3 comprises 16 residues. Germline V gene sequence: CDR1 LGHNA, CDR2 YNFKEQ. The CDR3 loop is CASSQDWRGAAPEQFF. The DNA for the CDR3 is TGTGCCAGCAGCCAAGATTGGCGCGGGGCCGCACCTGAGCAGTTCTTC.

The V and J genes are TRBV12-3 or TRBV12-4 and TRBJ2-7; the D gene is possibly TRBD1 (5 bases). CDR3 length: 12 amino acids. V lost 2 bases and J lost 7, with 9 bases in between. The CDR3 is CASSLKGREQYF. CDR3 DNA: TGTGCCAGCAGTTTAAAGGGGCGGGAGCAGTACTTC.

This clonotype showed up many times. The chain combines TRBV6-5 with TRBJ2-7, with 10 bases that match TRBD1. Unmatched junction bases numbered 7, after V lost 4 bases and J lost 7 bases. Germline assignment: CDR1 MNHEY and CDR2 SVGAGI. This CDR3 region has 14 residues. DNA of the CDR3: TGTGCCAGCAGTTTCGGGACAGGGGTTCAAGAGCAGTACTTC. Its protein product is CASSFGTGVQEQYF.

This clonotype appeared many times. This rearrangement joins TRBV20-1 to TRBJ1-6; D is unclear. CDR1 DFQATT and CDR2 SNEGSKA come from the germline V gene (reference sequence). This CDR3 is built from 11 residues. The V gene lost 5 bases and the J gene lost 7 bases, with 6 bases spanning the gap. The CDR3 coding sequence is TGCAGTGCTGTCGGGAATTCACCCCTCCACTTT. This gives the protein CSAVGNSPLHF.

This clonotype was seen a few times. The gene calls are TRBV7-9 and TRBJ2-7, with D tentatively TRBD1 or TRBD2 (6 bases each). The CDR3 consists of 14 residues. Between the trimmed V and J ends, which lost 4 bases and 3 bases, there was a span of 13 bases. Per germline, CDR1 SEHNR and CDR2 FQNEAQ (reference sequence). The CDR3 is CASSSWGASYEQYF. The CDR3 nucleotides are TGTGCCAGCAGCTCGTGGGGGGCGAGCTACGAGCAGTACTTC. The variable domain in full, completed from reference TRBV7-9 and TRBJ2-7, reads DTGVSQNPRHKITKRGQNVTFRCDPISEHNRLYWYRQTLGQGPEFLTYFQNEAQLEKSRLLSDRFSAERPKGSFSTLEIQRTEQGDSAMYLCASSSWGASYEQYFGPGTRLTVT.

The chain carries TRBV7-2 and TRBJ2-7; D ambiguous. V dropped 0 bases and J dropped 3 bases, with 9 bases sitting between them. CDR3 size: 14 residues. The germline V gene has CDR1 SGHTA and CDR2 FQGNSA. CDR3 sequence reads: CASSLAQKYYEQYF. The CDR3 region has the DNA TGTGCCAGCAGCTTAGCCCAGAAATACTACGAGCAGTACTTC.

The rearrangement uses TRBV5-5 and TRBJ1-5, with a tentative D call TRBD1 (6 bases). There are 16 residues in the CDR3. Trimming removed 1 base from V and 7 bases from J, with 18 bases in between. CDR1 and CDR2 from the germline V gene are SGHKS and YYEKEE (reference sequence). The CDR3 sequence: CASSLLQGGSRQPQHF. In nucleotides, the CDR3 is TGTGCCAGCAGCTTGTTACAGGGAGGTTCTCGGCAGCCCCAGCATTTT.

The chain is built from TRBV21-1 and TRBJ2-1; the table's D gene call, TRBD2, was not cross checked with the DNA. TRBV21-1 is reported as a pseudogene. The CDR3 consists of 15 residues. The CDR3: CASIGGLAGNNEQFF. The CDR3 bases are TGTGCCAGCATCGGAGGACTAGCGGGGAACAATGAGCAGTTCTTC.

This clonotype was observed a handful of times. The chain has TRBV20-1 and TRBJ1-3; D unresolved. This CDR3 has 13 residues. The V end lost 7 bases, the J end lost 0 bases, and 10 bases lay between the germline ends. The germline V gene has CDR1 DFQATT and CDR2 SNEGSKA (reference sequence). This CDR3 is CSVAGSSGNTIYF. CDR3 coding DNA: TGCAGTGTCGCCGGCTCCTCTGGAAACACCATATATTTT.

This clonotype was found a few times. The chain has TRBV7-8 and TRBJ1-5, with no clear D. CDR1 is SGHVS, CDR2 FQNEAQ, per germline. The CDR3 runs to 12 residues. V was shortened by 5 bases and J by 8 bases, with 10 bases between the two germline ends. CDR3: CASSVYSEPQHF. The CDR3 DNA follows: TGTGCCAGCAGCGTTTACAGCGAGCCCCAGCATTTT.

The chain links TRBV6-2 or TRBV6-3 to TRBJ1-2, with 7 bases lining up with TRBD1. The CDR3 runs to 15 residues. V trimming: 5 bases; J trimming: 4 bases; junction bases outside the gene matches: 10. Germline V gives CDR1 MNHEY, CDR2 SVGEGT. The chain's CDR3 is CASSDYTGAAYGYTF. For the CDR3, the DNA is TGTGCCAGCAGTGATTACACAGGGGCCGCCTATGGCTACACCTTC.

The chain combines TRBV10-3 with TRBJ1-1, with D possibly TRBD1 on 6 matching bases. This CDR3 is 15 amino acids long. V dropped 6 bases and J dropped 2 bases, with 16 bases sitting between them. Per germline, CDR1 ENHRY and CDR2 SYGVKD. CDR3 sequence reads: CAIRSGESGNTEAFF. CDR3 sequence (DNA): TGTGCCATCAGATCAGGGGAGTCGGGTAACACTGAAGCTTTCTTT.

The chain recombines TRBV19 with TRBJ2-2; D is perhaps TRBD1 (6 bases). The CDR3 extends over 16 amino acids. Germline CDR1 LNHDA, CDR2 SQIVND (reference sequence). The V gene lost 0 bases and the J gene lost 3 bases, with 11 bases spanning the gap. This CDR3 is CASSIDGGAYTGELFF. In nucleotides, the CDR3 is TGTGCCAGTAGTATAGATGGGGGCGCGTACACCGGGGAGCTGTTTTTT. The whole variable domain, remainder taken from reference TRBV19 and TRBJ2-2, is DGGITQSPKYLFRKEGQNVTLSCEQNLNHDAMYWYRQDPGQGLRLIYYSQIVNDFQKGDIAEGYSVSREKKESFPLTVTSAQKNPTAFYLCASSIDGGAYTGELFFGEGSRLTVL.

J is TRBJ1-2 and V is TRBV2; TRBD1 agrees at 7 bases. Looked up from germline, CDR1 is SNHLY and CDR2 is FYNNEI. V was pared by 10 bases and J by 4 bases, with 9 bases of the junction left unmatched. This CDR3 has 13 amino acids. The CDR3 DNA reads as TGTGCCACCCAGGGGAGACAGGGCTATGGCTACACCTTC. It is translated as CATQGRQGYGYTF. The variable domain in full, with the rest retrieved from reference TRBV2 and TRBJ1-2, is EPEVTQTPSHQVTQMGQEVILRCVPISNHLYFYWYRQILGQKVEFLVSFYNNEISEKSEIFDDQFSVERPDGSNFTLKIRSTKLEDSAMYFCATQGRQGYGYTFGSGTRLTVV.

The chain couples TRBV7-2 to TRBJ1-5; D is unclear. This CDR3 region has 16 residues. Germline loops: CDR1 SGHTA, CDR2 FQGNSA. V shed 0 bases and J shed 2 bases, with 11 bases lying between them. The CDR3 sequence: CASSLASGRGNQPQHF. CDR3 coding DNA: TGTGCCAGCAGCTTAGCGTCAGGCCGCGGCAATCAGCCCCAGCATTTT. Full variable domain (outside the CDR3, taken from reference TRBV7-2 and TRBJ1-5): GAGVSQSPSNKVTEKGKDVELRCDPISGHTALYWYRQSLGQGLEFLIYFQGNSAPDKSGLPSDRFSAERTGGSVSTLTIQRTQQEDSAVYLCASSLASGRGNQPQHFGDGTRLSIL.

This clonotype was seen a few times. The V gene is TRBV4-3, the J gene TRBJ1-2, with 7 bases fitting TRBD1. This CDR3 is 16 amino acids long. With 4 bases clipped from V and 6 bases from J, the junction kept 14 bases outside the gene matches. CDR1 and CDR2 from the germline V gene are LGHNA and YSLEER. CDR3 sequence reads: CASSRELIVGGNGYTF. Written as DNA, the CDR3 is TGCGCCAGCAGCCGAGAGCTAATAGTAGGGGGCAATGGCTACACCTTC.